This T cell receptor beta chain is from a study of shared clonotypes between healthy human individuals (dated by TCRdb to 2019 to 2021). For the study in its entirety: A couple of women and three men aged 18 to 49 years were included in the cohort. For each donor, CD4 naive and CD4 memory were each given three plates, CD8 naive was given two plates, and CD8 memory was given one plate. Libraries were prepared and TCR repertoires were sequenced by different laboratories using diverse techniques, in order to increase sequencing depth and limit assay-specific biases. To estimate repertoire size and how much clonotype sharing occurs between individuals, the study deeply sequenced the blood TCR repertoires of roughly 5 healthy adults. Leukapheresis yielded between about 0.9 and 9 billion PBMCs per donor. Overall study outcomes, separate from this receptor: Even with the large sequencing depth, rarefaction of the sorted-subset datasets indicated that sequencing was incomplete. The small number of donors limited the genetic and exposure-history diversity represented. Sampling was limited to blood, and TCR repertoires in tissue likely differ from TCR repertoires in blood. Across a handful of donors, 5% to 6% of naive CD4, roughly 3.8% of naive CD8, 2.3% of memory CD4, and roughly 0.4% of memory CD8 clonotypes were shared. Naive subsets generally had larger estimated clonotype richness than memory subsets did. Compared with non-shared clonotypes, clonotypes shared by all four sorted-subset donors had higher generation probabilities. Pairwise subsampling indicated that sequencing depth was expected to affect the degree of clonotype sharing among donors.

Using the deep immunoSEQ assay, multiplex PCR amplified TCR CDR3 regions from genomic DNA. Extracted genomic DNA from each cell subset was spread evenly across all wells of several immunoSEQ 96-well plates, with each plate serving as a replicate. For sorted subsets, around 200 ng genomic DNA, equal to some 30,000 T cell genomes, was loaded into each replicate PCR. Purified libraries were quantified with a Qubit 3.0 fluorometer, sized on a Bioanalyzer 2100, and re-quantified with the KAPA Library Quantification kit. A separate single-read 150-cycle Illumina NextSeq 550 flow cell was used to sequence each immunoSEQ 96-well plate. Turning to the authors' computational methods: Because only junctional sequences without quality scores were contained in the immunoSEQ output, filtering matching that applied to full-length reads could not be performed. To assign V/J genes and CDR3, sequences were annotated against IMGT germline references using PyIR, a Python wrapper for IgBLAST v1.9. Any read was removed if the V/J assignment was weak (E-value above 1e-6), the CDR3 was missing, or the read contained stop codons, out-of-frame junctions, or ambiguous translated residues. V3J clonotypes were defined as sequences sharing an identical inferred V gene, J gene, and CDR3 amino acid sequence. Percentage overlap between repertoires was calculated by dividing the number of shared unique clonotypes by the size of the smaller repertoire. RTK rarefaction, the Chao1 estimator, and Recon v2.1 estimates of unobserved clonotypes were used to assess repertoire richness. Generation probabilities were computed with OLGA for all TCRbeta clonotypes obtained by the gDNA method from several donors. The clones in this table, taken by TCRdb from immuneACCESS, are in-frame only. Not every clone is retained; where verified, under half of the shortfall comes from an unresolved V gene, and the cause of the rest is unknown. The D gene and trimming were derived from the DNA, and the V and J assignments and clone size from that table. The sample table holds over a million clones, of which about three quarters were seen once. Of the sample, 1.4% falls within the top ten clones.

The donors were healthy, HIV-negative adults with no recently reported acute infections or vaccinations. Every donor was a Caucasian adult living in Nashville, Tennessee, USA. Magnetic negative selection was used to enrich CD4+ T cells, after which naive cells were positively selected on CD45RA and the negative fraction became the memory subset. Blood was obtained by leukapheresis, after which PBMCs were separated by Ficoll-Histopaque density gradient centrifugation and cryopreserved in liquid nitrogen vapor phase. Analytical flow cytometry was used to check the purity and quantity of each magnetically sorted T cell population. From each sorted fraction, genomic DNA was isolated and quantified by UV absorbance on a Nanodrop 2000c. CDR3 length: 16 amino acids, cysteine to phenylalanine. The CDR3 DNA has 48 bases and is translated from base 1. CDR1 is given as SGHAT and CDR2 as FQNNGV, both from the germline V gene. V and J lose 0 bases and 4 bases, and a span of 15 bases separates them.

Concerning this clone itself: Its specific antigen is unknown. The sample holds no much larger clone one base away, and base qualities are not on file.

The rearrangement combines TRBV11-2 with TRBJ1-2; the D gene lacks a confident call. The clonotype comes from a man younger than 35 in good health. Material: memory CD4+ T cells sorted from blood. The cell subset or site label of this sample denotes: CD45RA-negative fraction. The encoded CDR3 is CASSLDRITAGYGYTF. The DNA sequence is as follows: TGTGCCAGCAGCTTAGATCGGATTACGGCAGGCTATGGCTACACCTTC. The CDR3, completed at both ends by the reference TRBV11-2 and TRBJ1-2 genes, gives the full variable domain EAGVAQSPRYKIIEKRQSVAFWCNPISGHATLYWYQQILGQGPKLLIQFQNNGVVDDSQLPKDRFSAERLKGVDSTLKIQPAKLEDSAVYLCASSLDRITAGYGYTFGSGTRLTVV.